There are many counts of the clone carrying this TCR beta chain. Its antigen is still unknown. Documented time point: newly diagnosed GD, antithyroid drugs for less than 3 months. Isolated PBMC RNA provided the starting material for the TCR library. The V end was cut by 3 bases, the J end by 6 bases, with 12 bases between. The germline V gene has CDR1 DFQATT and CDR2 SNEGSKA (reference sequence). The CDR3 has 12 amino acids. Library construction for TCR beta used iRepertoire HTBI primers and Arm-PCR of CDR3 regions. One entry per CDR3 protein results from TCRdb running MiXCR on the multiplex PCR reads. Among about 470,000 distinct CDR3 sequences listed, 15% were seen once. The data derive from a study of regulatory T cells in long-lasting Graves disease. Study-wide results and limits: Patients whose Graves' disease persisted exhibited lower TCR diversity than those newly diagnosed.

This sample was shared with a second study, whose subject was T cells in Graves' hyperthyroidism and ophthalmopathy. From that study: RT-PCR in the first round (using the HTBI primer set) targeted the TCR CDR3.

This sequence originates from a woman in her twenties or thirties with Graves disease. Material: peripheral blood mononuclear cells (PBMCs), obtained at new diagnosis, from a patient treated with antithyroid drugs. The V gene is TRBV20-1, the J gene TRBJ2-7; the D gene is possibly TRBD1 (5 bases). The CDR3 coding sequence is TGCAGTGCTAGTGCAACCAGGGTCGAGCAGTACTTC. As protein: CSASATRVEQYF.